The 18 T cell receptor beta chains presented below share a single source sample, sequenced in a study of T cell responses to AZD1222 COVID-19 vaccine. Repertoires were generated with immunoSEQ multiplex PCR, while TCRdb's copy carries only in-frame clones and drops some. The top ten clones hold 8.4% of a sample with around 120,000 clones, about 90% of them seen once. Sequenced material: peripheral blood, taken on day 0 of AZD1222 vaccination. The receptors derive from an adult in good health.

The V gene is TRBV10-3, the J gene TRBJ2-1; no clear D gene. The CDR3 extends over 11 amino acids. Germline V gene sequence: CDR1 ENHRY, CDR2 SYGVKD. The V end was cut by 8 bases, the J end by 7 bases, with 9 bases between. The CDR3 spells CAIASLNEQFF. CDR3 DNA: TGTGCCATCGCAAGTTTGAATGAGCAGTTCTTC.

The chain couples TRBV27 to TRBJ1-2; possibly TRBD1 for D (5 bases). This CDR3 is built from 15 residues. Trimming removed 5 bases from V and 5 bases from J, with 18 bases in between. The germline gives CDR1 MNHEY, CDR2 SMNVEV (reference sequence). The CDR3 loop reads CASSPAGIISYGYTF. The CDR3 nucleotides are TGTGCCAGCAGTCCGGCAGGGATAATTAGTTATGGCTACACCTTC.

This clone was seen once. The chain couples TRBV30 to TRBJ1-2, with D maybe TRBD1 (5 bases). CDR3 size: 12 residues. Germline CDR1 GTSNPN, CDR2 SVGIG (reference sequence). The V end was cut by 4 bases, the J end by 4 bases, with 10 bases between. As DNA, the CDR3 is TGTGCCTGGAATTGGGGGGGCTATGGCTACACCTTC. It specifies CAWNWGGYGYTF.

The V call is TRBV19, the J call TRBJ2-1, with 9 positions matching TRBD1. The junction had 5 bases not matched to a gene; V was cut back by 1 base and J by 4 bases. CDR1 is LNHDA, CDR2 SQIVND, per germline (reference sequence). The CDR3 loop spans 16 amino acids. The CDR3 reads CASSIVAGQGYNEQFF. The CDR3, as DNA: TGTGCCAGTAGTATAGTGGCAGGACAGGGGTACAATGAGCAGTTCTTC.

The CDR3 spells CASSTSTDTQYF. The CDR3 bases are TGTGCCAGTTCTACCAGCACAGATACGCAGTATTTT. The chain carries TRBV28 and TRBJ2-3; D gene unclear. V gave up 9 bases and J gave up 0 bases, with 7 bases separating them. CDR1 and CDR2 (germline): MDHEN, SYDVKM. The CDR3 runs to 12 residues.

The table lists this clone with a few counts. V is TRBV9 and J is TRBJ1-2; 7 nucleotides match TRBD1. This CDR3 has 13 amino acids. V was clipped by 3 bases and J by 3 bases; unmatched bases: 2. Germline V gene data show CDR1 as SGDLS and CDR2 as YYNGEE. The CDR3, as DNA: TGTGCCAGCAGCGGAACAGGGGACTATGGCTACACCTTC. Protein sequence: CASSGTGDYGYTF.

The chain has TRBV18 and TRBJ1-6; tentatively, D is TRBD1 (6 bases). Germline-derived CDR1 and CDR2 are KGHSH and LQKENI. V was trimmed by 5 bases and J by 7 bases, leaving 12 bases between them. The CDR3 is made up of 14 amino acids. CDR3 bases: TGTGCCAGCTCAACTCGGGACACCAATTCACCCCTCCACTTT. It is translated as CASSTRDTNSPLHF.

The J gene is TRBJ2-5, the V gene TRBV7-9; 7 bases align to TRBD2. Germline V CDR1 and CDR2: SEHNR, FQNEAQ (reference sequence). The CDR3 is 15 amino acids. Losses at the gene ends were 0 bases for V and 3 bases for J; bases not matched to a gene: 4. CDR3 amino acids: CASSLADLAEETQYF. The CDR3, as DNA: TGTGCCAGCAGCTTAGCGGACCTAGCGGAAGAGACCCAGTACTTC.

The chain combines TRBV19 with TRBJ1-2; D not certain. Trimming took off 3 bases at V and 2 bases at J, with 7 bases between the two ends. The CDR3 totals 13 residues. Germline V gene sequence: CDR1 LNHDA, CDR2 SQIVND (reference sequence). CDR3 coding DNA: TGTGCCAGTAGTATTGGGGTGAACTATGGCTACACCTTC. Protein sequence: CASSIGVNYGYTF. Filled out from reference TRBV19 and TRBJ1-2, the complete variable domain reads DGGITQSPKYLFRKEGQNVTLSCEQNLNHDAMYWYRQDPGQGLRLIYYSQIVNDFQKGDIAEGYSVSREKKESFPLTVTSAQKNPTAFYLCASSIGVNYGYTFGSGTRLTVV.

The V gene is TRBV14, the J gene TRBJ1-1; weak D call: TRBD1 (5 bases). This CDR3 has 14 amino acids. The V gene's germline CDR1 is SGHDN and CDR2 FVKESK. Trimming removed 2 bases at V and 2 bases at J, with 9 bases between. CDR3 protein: CASSQWGENTEAFF. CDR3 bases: TGTGCCAGCAGCCAATGGGGGGAAAACACTGAAGCTTTCTTT.

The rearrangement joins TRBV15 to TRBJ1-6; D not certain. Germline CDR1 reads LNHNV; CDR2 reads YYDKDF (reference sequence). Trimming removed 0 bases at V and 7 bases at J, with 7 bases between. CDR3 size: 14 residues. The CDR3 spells CATSRDFENSPLHF. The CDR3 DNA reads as TGTGCCACCAGCAGAGATTTCGAGAATTCACCCCTCCACTTT.

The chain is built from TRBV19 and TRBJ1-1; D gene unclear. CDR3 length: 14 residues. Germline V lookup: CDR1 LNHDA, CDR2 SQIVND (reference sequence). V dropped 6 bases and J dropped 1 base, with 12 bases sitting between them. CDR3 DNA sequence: TGTGCCAGTAGCTCGCGAGTTTCGAACACTGAAGCTTTCTTT. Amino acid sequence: CASSSRVSNTEAFF.

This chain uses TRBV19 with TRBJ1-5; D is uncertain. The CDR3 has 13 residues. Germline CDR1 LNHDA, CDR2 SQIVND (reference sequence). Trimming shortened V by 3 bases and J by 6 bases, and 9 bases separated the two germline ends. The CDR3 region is CASSIGMAQPQHF. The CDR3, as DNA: TGTGCCAGTAGTATTGGGATGGCTCAGCCCCAGCATTTT.

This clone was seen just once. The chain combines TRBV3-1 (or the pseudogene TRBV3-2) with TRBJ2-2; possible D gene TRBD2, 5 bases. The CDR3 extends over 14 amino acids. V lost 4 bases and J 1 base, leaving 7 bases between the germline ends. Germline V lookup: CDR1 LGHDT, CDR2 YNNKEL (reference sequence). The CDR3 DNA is TGTGCCAGCAGCCCGAGCGGGAACACCGGGGAGCTGTTTTTT. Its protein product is CASSPSGNTGELFF.

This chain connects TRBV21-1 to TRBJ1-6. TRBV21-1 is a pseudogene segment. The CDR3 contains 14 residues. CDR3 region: CASGNSSYNSPLHF. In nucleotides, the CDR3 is TGTGCCAGCGGTAATAGCTCCTATAATTCACCCCTCCACTTT.

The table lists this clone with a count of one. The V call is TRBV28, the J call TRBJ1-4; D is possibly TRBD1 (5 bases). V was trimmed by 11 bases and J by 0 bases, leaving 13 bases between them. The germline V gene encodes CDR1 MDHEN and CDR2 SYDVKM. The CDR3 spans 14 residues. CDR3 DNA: TGTGCCTCGGGGCAGGGCGCAACTAATGAAAAACTGTTTTTT. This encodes CASGQGATNEKLFF. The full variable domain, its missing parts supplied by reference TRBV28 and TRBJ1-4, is DVKVTQSSRYLVKRTGEKVFLECVQDMDHENMFWYRQDPGLGLRLIYFSYDVKMKEKGDIPEGYSVSREKKERFSLILESASTNQTSMYLCASGQGATNEKLFFGSGTQLSVL.

The CDR3 reads CASSVGSSGRYEQYF. CDR3 bases: TGTGCCAGCAGCGTAGGTTCTAGCGGGAGGTACGAGCAGTACTTC. This rearrangement joins TRBV9 to TRBJ2-7, with 11 nucleotides matching TRBD2. CDR1 and CDR2 from the germline V gene are SGDLS and YYNGEE. V lost 0 bases and J lost 4; bases outside the gene matches: 3. This CDR3 has 15 residues. The full variable domain, with the rest looked up from reference TRBV9 and TRBJ2-7, is DSGVTQTPKHLITATGQRVTLRCSPRSGDLSVYWYQQSLDQGLQFLIQYYNGEERAKGNILERFSAQQFPDLHSELNLSSLELGDSALYFCASSVGSSGRYEQYFGPGTRLTVT.

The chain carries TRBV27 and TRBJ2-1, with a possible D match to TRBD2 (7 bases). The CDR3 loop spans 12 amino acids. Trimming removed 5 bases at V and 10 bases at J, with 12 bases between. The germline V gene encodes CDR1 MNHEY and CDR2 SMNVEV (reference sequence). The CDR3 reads CASSSGTPEQFF. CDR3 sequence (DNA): TGTGCCAGCAGTAGCGGGACACCCGAGCAGTTCTTC.